One and the same sample provided the 29 T cell receptor beta chains below, sequenced in a study of spatial heterogeneity in lung cancer. Overall study findings and caveats: How many expanded intratumoral alpha and beta TCRs were present tracked the tumor mutation count, which was a count of nonsynonymous mutations.

What these receptors recognize is not known. Indicated time point: sample taken at primary tumor resection. TCRdb used MiXCR to reprocess the 5' RACE reads, holding one entry per CDR3 protein. The sample has about 3,000 distinct CDR3 sequences, 5% to 7% seen once; the top ten hold 9.2%. Sequencing was performed on lung tumor tissue, taken at surgery. The receptors stem from a male donor with early-stage non-small cell lung cancer.

This clonotype is termed medium-sized. For a library built for alpha chains, this beta chain is a stray read; little rests on its size. The chain couples TRBV6-1 to TRBJ2-7; D gene ambiguous. Germline lookup yields CDR1 MNHNS and CDR2 SASEGT. V was pared by 8 bases and J by 6 bases, with 20 bases between. This CDR3 contains 14 residues. CDR3 loop: CASGPVNLLAEQYF. CDR3 in DNA: TGTGCCAGCGGTCCCGTTAACCTCCTTGCCGAGCAGTACTTC.

This clonotype is termed medium-sized. This beta chain is an unintended read in a library built for alpha chains; its size means little. The rearrangement links TRBV28 to TRBJ2-4, with D perhaps matching TRBD2 (6 bases). V was cut by 6 bases and J by 0 bases, with 18 bases left in between. Germline V lookup: CDR1 MDHEN, CDR2 SYDVKM. The CDR3 covers 17 residues. CDR3 protein: CASSSPGDPLAKNIQYF. In DNA form, the CDR3 reads TGTGCCAGCAGCTCACCGGGGGACCCTTTAGCCAAAAACATTCAGTACTTC.

About this clonotype: In a library made to pick up alpha chains, this beta chain is a stray read with a size that means little. This chain links TRBV3-1 with TRBJ2-1; 9 bases agree with TRBD2. The CDR3 spans 16 residues. Trimming removed 3 bases from V and 5 bases from J; junction bases left unmatched: 8. CDR1 is LGHDT and CDR2 is YNNKEL in the germline V gene (reference sequence). CDR3 DNA sequence: TGTGCCAGCAGCCACCGCAGCGGGAGGATCGACAATGAGCAGTTCTTC. It encodes CASSHRSGRIDNEQFF.

By share, this clonotype ranks as medium-sized. This beta chain is a stray sequence in a library constructed for alpha chains; its clone size is not meaningful. The chain has TRBV5-6 and TRBJ2-7; D may match TRBD1 or TRBD2 (6 bases each). This CDR3 has 15 amino acids. Per germline, CDR1 SGHDT and CDR2 YYEEEE. Between the trimmed V and J ends, which lost 6 bases and 6 bases, there was a span of 22 bases. The CDR3: CASTPDPGAPGEQYF. As DNA, the CDR3 is TGTGCCAGCACCCCAGACCCGGGGGCGCCGGGCGAGCAGTACTTC.

Relative to its sample, this clonotype is medium-sized. The library was built for alpha chains, so this beta chain is an off-target read and its size means little. The V call is TRBV7-2, the J call TRBJ1-1; D remains unclear. The CDR3 is 12 amino acids. V shed 6 bases and J shed 5 bases, with 10 bases lying between them. From germline, CDR1 is SGHTA and CDR2 FQGNSA. CDR3 sequence: CASRATGTEAFF. CDR3 nucleotides: TGTGCCAGCAGGGCCACGGGGACTGAAGCTTTCTTT.

In its sample, this clonotype is medium-sized. A library prepared for alpha chains yielded this beta chain as an off-target read; its size is of little meaning. The V and J genes are TRBV5-5 and TRBJ2-6, with D possibly TRBD2 on 6 matching bases. The CDR3 loop spans 16 amino acids. Germline V CDR1 and CDR2: SGHKS, YYEKEE (reference sequence). V was trimmed by 5 bases and J by 1 base, leaving 13 bases between them. CDR3 in amino acids: CASRRRGASGANVLTF. The CDR3 DNA is TGTGCCAGCAGGCGGCGGGGCGCATCTGGGGCCAACGTCCTGACTTTC. The variable domain in full, completed from reference TRBV5-5 and TRBJ2-6, reads DAGVTQSPTHLIKTRGQQVTLRCSPISGHKSVSWYQQVLGQGPQFIFQYYEKEERGRGNFPDRFSARQFPNYSSELNVNALLLGDSALYLCASRRRGASGANVLTFGAGSRLTVL.

This clonotype came up a few times. This beta chain lies outside the target of a library built for alpha chains; its clone size means little. The chain carries TRBV20-1 and TRBJ2-3; 7 bases fit TRBD2. This CDR3 spans 15 amino acids. Germline V CDR1 and CDR2: DFQATT, SNEGSKA (reference sequence). Unmatched junction bases numbered 8, after V lost 3 bases and J lost 2 bases. CDR3 residues: CSASGVRGDTDTQYF. CDR3 nucleotides: TGCAGTGCTAGTGGCGTCCGGGGGGACACAGATACGCAGTATTTT.

This clonotype was observed many times. This beta chain came through as a stray read in a library set up for alpha chains, and its size says little. The J gene is TRBJ2-3, the V gene TRBV7-9; 12 nucleotides line up with TRBD2. V dropped 5 bases and J dropped 2; count of bases not matched to a gene: 5. Per the germline V gene, CDR1 is SEHNR and CDR2 is FQNEAQ (reference sequence). This CDR3 is built from 16 residues. CDR3 loop: CASSRRTSGATDTQYF. The CDR3 DNA follows: TGTGCCAGCAGCCGACGGACTAGCGGGGCCACAGATACGCAGTATTTT.

On this clonotype: This beta chain was picked up by a library intended for alpha chains and is off target, so its count carries little meaning. The rearrangement joins TRBV7-8 to TRBJ2-7, with D perhaps matching TRBD1 (5 bases). Germline V CDR1 and CDR2: SGHVS, FQNEAQ. Trimming removed 1 base at V and 4 bases at J, with 8 bases between. The CDR3 extends over 13 amino acids. In DNA, the CDR3 is TGTGCCAGCAGCTTAGGAAGGGGTTACGAGCAGTACTTC. Protein sequence: CASSLGRGYEQYF.

By share, this clonotype ranks as medium-sized (0.01 to 0.1%). This beta chain represents an off-target read in a library built for alpha chains; its size is of limited meaning. This chain uses TRBV12-3 or TRBV12-4 with TRBJ1-1; D gene uncertain. Deletions cut 1 base from V and 6 bases from J, with 6 bases between. There are 12 residues in the CDR3. This chain's CDR3 is CASSLVGAEAFF. CDR3 in DNA: TGTGCCAGCAGTTTAGTAGGCGCTGAAGCTTTCTTT.

This clonotype is classed as medium-sized (0.01 to 0.1%). Since it is a stray read in a library aimed at alpha chains, this beta chain has a size that is not meaningful. CDR3 sequence (DNA): TGTGCCAGCATGGAATACCCCTACGAGCAGTACTTC. This encodes CASMEYPYEQYF. The gene calls are TRBV2 and TRBJ2-7, with D unclear. The CDR3 has 12 amino acids. Between the trimmed V and J ends, which lost 7 bases and 2 bases, there was a span of 9 bases. Germline CDR1 and CDR2: SNHLY and FYNNEI.

In this sample, this clonotype turned up a few times. With the library built for alpha chains, this beta chain is off target and its frequency is not meaningful. The chain links TRBV28 to TRBJ2-1, with 9 nucleotides matching TRBD1. The CDR3 covers 15 residues. CDR1 MDHEN and CDR2 SYDVKM come from the germline V gene. J was trimmed by 9 bases and V by 2 bases; bases with no gene match: 8. CDR3 nucleotide sequence: TGTGCCAGCAGTTTAGCGACCACAGGGGGCTTTGAGCAGTTCTTC. Residues: CASSLATTGGFEQFF.

This clonotype is medium-sized. In a library made to pick up alpha chains, this beta chain is a stray read with a size that means little. V and J are TRBV12-3 or TRBV12-4 and TRBJ2-1; either TRBD1 or TRBD2 may fit D (5 bases each). This CDR3 is built from 15 residues. The germline V and J ends were trimmed by 1 base and 7 bases, with 14 bases remaining between them. CDR3 sequence reads: CASSLGGAVINEQFF. The CDR3 DNA is TGTGCCAGCAGTTTAGGAGGGGCCGTCATAAATGAGCAGTTCTTC.

This clonotype is medium-sized within its sample. The library was prepared for alpha chains; this beta chain is a stray read, so its frequency means little. The chain is built from TRBV7-2 and TRBJ1-5; D is perhaps TRBD1 (5 bases). V lost 2 bases and J lost 4, with 12 bases in between. Per the germline V gene, CDR1 is SGHTA and CDR2 is FQGNSA. This CDR3 region has 15 residues. DNA for the CDR3: TGTGCCAGCAGCTTATATCAGGGAGATAATCAGCCCCAGCATTTT. This encodes CASSLYQGDNQPQHF.

By share, this clonotype counts as medium-sized. Since it is a stray read in a library aimed at alpha chains, this beta chain has a size that is not meaningful. This chain joins TRBV7-2 and TRBJ1-2; 7 nucleotides agree with TRBD1. Germline V gene data show CDR1 as SGHTA and CDR2 as FQGNSA. Trimming at V came to 5 bases and at J to 6 bases, leaving 15 bases not matched to a gene. This CDR3 contains 16 residues. The CDR3 spells CASSLLTGFMYNGYTF. CDR3 DNA sequence: TGTGCCAGCAGCCTCCTGACAGGGTTTATGTACAATGGCTACACCTTC.

About this clonotype: This beta chain was picked up by a library intended for alpha chains and is off target, so its count carries little meaning. The V gene is TRBV20-1, the J gene TRBJ2-7, with D possibly being TRBD2 (6 bases). The V end was cut by 3 bases, the J end by 1 base, with 13 bases between. Germline V gene data show CDR1 as DFQATT and CDR2 as SNEGSKA (reference sequence). The CDR3 sequence is 14 residues long. This chain's CDR3 is CSASDSGGSYEQYF. In DNA form, the CDR3 reads TGCAGTGCTAGTGATAGCGGAGGTTCCTACGAGCAGTACTTC.

This clonotype has a count of ten or more. This beta chain lies outside the target of a library built for alpha chains; its clone size means little. The V call is TRBV29-1, the J call TRBJ2-2; D is undetermined. This CDR3 contains 13 residues. V lost 4 bases to trimming and J lost 1 base, with 7 bases between them. Per germline, CDR1 SQVTM and CDR2 ANQGSEA. DNA of the CDR3: TGCAGCGTTGTGAATCGGAACACCGGGGAGCTGTTTTTT. Translating it yields CSVVNRNTGELFF.

By share, this clonotype counts as medium-sized. Because the library targeted alpha chains, this beta chain is an off-target read whose size means little. The chain joins TRBV29-1 to TRBJ1-2, with D possibly being TRBD1 (5 bases). The germline V gene has CDR1 SQVTM and CDR2 ANQGSEA. This CDR3 is 12 amino acids long. V was pared by 3 bases and J by 8 bases, with 13 bases between. In DNA, the CDR3 is TGCAGCGTTGAGGTGGGAAGGGGAGGCTACACCTTC. This translates into CSVEVGRGGYTF.

In this sample, this clonotype is medium-sized. Since the library was made to target alpha chains, this beta chain is a stray read and its abundance is not meaningful. V usage is TRBV10-1 and J usage is TRBJ2-2, with TRBD1 identical over 7 bases. Per germline, CDR1 WNHNN and CDR2 SYGVQD (reference sequence). Trimming took 3 bases from V and 4 from J; bases not matched to a gene: 8. The CDR3 spans 16 residues. The CDR3: CASSEDRDIGTGELFF. The CDR3 DNA follows: TGCGCCAGCAGTGAAGACAGGGATATTGGCACCGGGGAGCTGTTTTTT.

This clonotype rates as medium-sized. This beta chain came through as a stray read in a library set up for alpha chains, and its size says little. This chain uses TRBV20-1 with TRBJ2-4; weak D call: TRBD2 (6 bases). There are 12 residues in the CDR3. CDR1 is DFQATT, CDR2 SNEGSKA, per germline (reference sequence). V was trimmed by 6 bases and J by 8 bases, leaving 14 bases between them. In nucleotides, the CDR3 is TGCAGTGCCCCGCAAGGAGGGGACATTCAGTACTTC. Its protein product is CSAPQGGDIQYF.

By share, this clonotype ranks as medium-sized. The size of this beta chain means little, since it is a stray read in a library made for alpha chains. The chain joins TRBV6-1 to TRBJ1-1, with TRBD1 as a possible D gene (6 bases). The CDR3 length is 13 residues. Germline V CDR1 and CDR2: MNHNS, SASEGT. The ends were cut back, 3 bases at V and 1 base at J, with 6 bases in the middle. CDR3 amino acids: CASSEGQNTEAFF. Here the CDR3 DNA reads TGTGCCAGCAGTGAGGGACAGAACACTGAAGCTTTCTTT.

In its sample, this clonotype is medium-sized. This beta chain is off target for a library built for alpha chains, so its abundance means little. This chain links TRBV9 with TRBJ2-5; 10 nucleotides align to TRBD2. Trimming at V came to 0 bases and at J to 1 base, leaving 12 bases not matched to a gene. CDR1 and CDR2 (germline): SGDLS, YYNGEE. The CDR3 sequence is 19 residues long. The CDR3 DNA reads TGTGCCAGCAGCGTAGGGTGGTCTAGCGGGGGCGCTATCCAAGAGACCCAGTACTTC. It yields the protein CASSVGWSSGGAIQETQYF.

Of note for this clonotype: This beta chain is off target for a library built for alpha chains, so its abundance means little. This sequence joins TRBV9 and TRBJ2-5; unclear D gene. V was cut by 0 bases and J by 1 base, with 4 bases left in between. The CDR3 totals 13 residues. Germline-derived CDR1 and CDR2 are SGDLS and YYNGEE. The CDR3 DNA sequence: TGTGCCAGCAGCGTAGGGCTCCAAGAGACCCAGTACTTC. Protein sequence: CASSVGLQETQYF. The complete variable domain, with remaining parts taken from reference TRBV9 and TRBJ2-5, reads DSGVTQTPKHLITATGQRVTLRCSPRSGDLSVYWYQQSLDQGLQFLIQYYNGEERAKGNILERFSAQQFPDLHSELNLSSLELGDSALYFCASSVGLQETQYFGPGTRLLVL.

Regarding this clonotype: This beta chain came through as a stray read in a library set up for alpha chains, and its size says little. In DNA form, the CDR3 reads TGTGCCAGCAGCTTAGAGAGGGGTCTAAATCAGCCCCAGCATTTT. Its protein product is CASSLERGLNQPQHF. The chain is built from TRBV7-2 and TRBJ1-5, with a weak D call TRBD1 (5 bases). Germline loops: CDR1 SGHTA, CDR2 FQGNSA. V was pared by 1 base and J by 4 bases, with 11 bases between. This CDR3 comprises 15 residues.

This clonotype is deemed medium-sized. Found in a library prepared for alpha chains, this beta chain is an off-target read, and its abundance has little meaning. This chain joins TRBV4-1 and TRBJ2-5; 9 positions agree with TRBD2. Germline V lookup: CDR1 MGHRA, CDR2 YSYEKL. Trimming removed 3 bases from V and 5 bases from J; junction bases left unmatched: 1. The CDR3 runs 13 residues. The CDR3 reads CASSQREGETQYF. CDR3 DNA sequence: TGCGCCAGCAGCCAGCGGGAGGGGGAGACCCAGTACTTC.

This clonotype qualifies as medium-sized. Because the library targeted alpha chains, this beta chain is an off-target read whose size means little. The rearrangement links TRBV9 to TRBJ2-5; D unresolved. Germline-derived CDR1 and CDR2 are SGDLS and YYNGEE. This CDR3 region has 13 residues. Between the trimmed V and J ends, which lost 4 bases and 5 bases, there was a span of 12 bases. CDR3 nucleotides: TGTGCCAGCAGCTCCCAGCCTTGGGAGACCCAGTACTTC. It is translated as CASSSQPWETQYF. The full variable domain, with the rest looked up from reference TRBV9 and TRBJ2-5, is DSGVTQTPKHLITATGQRVTLRCSPRSGDLSVYWYQQSLDQGLQFLIQYYNGEERAKGNILERFSAQQFPDLHSELNLSSLELGDSALYFCASSSQPWETQYFGPGTRLLVL.

This clonotype was counted ten times or more. The library was designed around alpha chains, so this beta chain is a stray read whose abundance carries little weight. The rearrangement joins TRBV28 to TRBJ2-5, with no clear D. The CDR3 covers 14 residues. The germline V gene encodes CDR1 MDHEN and CDR2 SYDVKM. V lost 6 bases to trimming and J lost 2 bases, with 13 bases between them. CDR3: CASSSNRGQETQYF. Written as DNA, the CDR3 is TGTGCCAGCAGCTCCAACAGAGGACAAGAGACCCAGTACTTC.

This clonotype was observed many times. A library prepared for alpha chains yielded this beta chain as an off-target read; its size is of little meaning. V usage is TRBV5-6 and J usage is TRBJ2-6; D remains ambiguous. The CDR3 sequence is 17 residues long. The V gene's germline CDR1 is SGHDT and CDR2 YYEEEE. V lost 0 bases and J lost 2, with 12 bases in between. This chain's CDR3 is CASSLALGVAGANVLTF. CDR3 nucleotide sequence: TGTGCCAGCAGCTTGGCCCTGGGTGTAGCTGGGGCCAACGTCCTGACTTTC.

This clonotype is categorized as medium-sized. This beta chain appears as a stray read in a library generated for alpha chains; its size is not informative. V usage is TRBV6-5 and J usage is TRBJ2-5; 7 bases are shared with TRBD2. V gave up 2 bases and J gave up 5 bases; unmatched junction bases: 5. The germline V gene encodes CDR1 MNHEY and CDR2 SVGAGI. This CDR3 has 14 residues. The DNA for the CDR3 is TGTGCCAGCAGTTACACCTGGGGGGGGGAGACCCAGTACTTC. Encoded protein: CASSYTWGGETQYF.